These 10 T cell receptor beta chains came from one sample sequenced in a study of blood T cell repertoires in COVID-19. Clones were read by immunoSEQ multiplex PCR, and TCRdb kept only the in-frame ones, dropping some. The table records approximately 470,000 clones, roughly 87% of them present only once. The sequencing sample was made of PBMCs or T cells enriched from blood (not recorded which). These receptors were taken from a woman aged 18-35 years who had recovered from COVID-19.

This clone has just a few counts. The chain couples TRBV5-4 to TRBJ1-1; no clear D. The CDR3 runs to 13 residues. Germline V lookup: CDR1 SGHNT, CDR2 YYREEE (reference sequence). Between the trimmed V and J ends, which lost 5 bases and 3 bases, there was a span of 11 bases. The CDR3 reads CASSSREDTEAFF. In nucleotides, the CDR3 is TGTGCCAGCAGTTCTCGGGAAGACACTGAAGCTTTCTTT.

The chain links TRBV5-1 to TRBJ2-5; TRBD2 agrees at 9 bases. J was trimmed by 5 bases and V by 0 bases; bases with no gene match: 5. In germline, CDR1 is SGHRS, CDR2 YFSETQ. The CDR3 is 15 amino acids. CDR3 loop: CASSLGLADRETQYF. The CDR3 DNA sequence: TGCGCCAGCAGCTTGGGACTAGCGGATCGGGAGACCCAGTACTTC.

The chain joins TRBV5-1 to TRBJ2-3, with D possibly being TRBD1 (5 bases). The CDR3 runs to 14 residues. With 4 bases removed from V and 2 bases from J, the gap between germline ends came to 11 bases. Germline assignment: CDR1 SGHRS and CDR2 YFSETQ. The CDR3 coding sequence is TGCGCCAGCAGCATAGGGGTTACCACAGATACGCAGTATTTT. It specifies CASSIGVTTDTQYF.

The chain carries TRBV12-5 and TRBJ1-5; the match to TRBD1 covers 7 bases. V dropped 0 bases and J dropped 2; count of bases not matched to a gene: 4. Germline values: CDR1 LGHNT, CDR2 FRNRAP. This CDR3 is 16 amino acids long. CDR3: CASGLVLGQRNQPQHF. The CDR3 coding sequence is TGTGCTAGTGGTTTGGTACTGGGACAGCGCAATCAGCCCCAGCATTTT.

V usage is TRBV10-3 and J usage is TRBJ2-1; TRBD2 matches 14 bases. This CDR3 region has 21 residues. V gave up 3 bases and J gave up 7 bases; unmatched junction bases: 20. Germline lookup yields CDR1 ENHRY and CDR2 SYGVKD. Here the CDR3 reads CAISDRAGTPWTSGGQNEQFF. The CDR3 DNA is TGTGCCATCAGTGATCGGGCCGGGACCCCCTGGACTAGCGGGGGGCAGAATGAGCAGTTCTTC.

The chain employs TRBV15 and TRBJ1-5; no clear D. The CDR3 is 15 amino acids. In germline, CDR1 is LNHNV, CDR2 YYDKDF (reference sequence). V lost 5 bases and J lost 0, with 11 bases in between. The CDR3 coding sequence is TGTGCCACCAGCCCTTGGAGGGATAGCAATCAGCCCCAGCATTTT. This translates into CATSPWRDSNQPQHF.

DNA for the CDR3: TGTGCCAGCAGTTTACAGGGGGAAAACTATGGCTACACCTTC. Its protein is CASSLQGENYGYTF. V gene TRBV28 combines with J gene TRBJ1-2; TRBD1 aligns across 7 bases. V gave up 2 bases and J gave up 2 bases; unmatched junction bases: 2. The CDR3 sequence is 14 residues long. The germline gives CDR1 MDHEN, CDR2 SYDVKM.

This clone was seen once. This chain joins TRBV28 and TRBJ2-6; D is perhaps TRBD2 (6 bases). The length of the CDR3 is 18 residues. Germline V gives CDR1 MDHEN, CDR2 SYDVKM. V lost 6 bases and J 0 bases, leaving 18 bases between the germline ends. As DNA, the CDR3 is TGTGCCAGCAGCCGTCGGGACTTAGCAAGCTCTGGGGCCAACGTCCTGACTTTC. Amino acids: CASSRRDLASSGANVLTF.

The CDR3 loop is CASSSIMDSDTDTQYF. The CDR3 DNA is TGTGCCAGCAGCTCTATTATGGACAGCGACACAGATACGCAGTATTTT. V and J are TRBV5-6 and TRBJ2-3, with D maybe TRBD1 (6 bases). This CDR3 comprises 16 residues. Germline CDR1 SGHDT, CDR2 YYEEEE. V lost 3 bases, J lost 2 bases, and 16 bases lay in between.

The rearrangement joins TRBV30 to TRBJ1-1; 8 bases are a match to TRBD1. The CDR3 sequence is 15 residues long. V trimming: 7 bases; J trimming: 0 bases; junction bases outside the gene matches: 10. Per the germline V gene, CDR1 is GTSNPN and CDR2 is SVGIG (reference sequence). CDR3 DNA sequence: TGTGCCTTTCGCACCGGGACAGGTTTGAACACTGAAGCTTTCTTT. It yields the protein CAFRTGTGLNTEAFF.